Below are 11 T cell receptor beta chains sequenced from a single sample in a study of T cells in Graves' hyperthyroidism and ophthalmopathy. RNA transcripts yielded amplified TCR beta CDR3 regions. The HTBI primer set drove a first-round RT-PCR of the TCR CDR3. TCRdb analysed the multiplex PCR reads with MiXCR anew, one entry per CDR3 protein. The sample holds nearly 600,000 distinct CDR3 sequences, around 14% seen once. Sequenced input: blood. The receptors derive from a woman between 18 and 29 years old with Graves' ophthalmopathy.

A few counts support this clonotype. A much bigger clone sits one base away, suggesting this may be a read error. The chain is built from TRBV7-2 and TRBJ2-1; the match to TRBD2 covers 10 bases. The length of the CDR3 is 13 residues. With V trimmed by 6 bases and J by 6 bases, 2 bases remained unmatched. Per the germline V gene, CDR1 is SGHTA and CDR2 is FQGNSA. CDR3 sequence (DNA): TGTGCCAGCAGTCTAGCGGGAGTCAATGAGCAGTTCTTC. Its translation is CASSLAGVNEQFF.

The chain employs TRBV6-1 and TRBJ1-6, with unresolved D. The length of the CDR3 is 16 residues. Between the trimmed V and J ends, which lost 6 bases and 5 bases, there was a span of 17 bases. CDR1 and CDR2 from the germline V gene are MNHNS and SASEGT. The CDR3 DNA is TGTGCCAGCAGCTCCCAATCAGCGGAGAATAATTCACCCCTCCACTTT. Its translation is CASSSQSAENNSPLHF.

The V call is TRBV15, the J call TRBJ1-1, with a possible D match to TRBD1 (6 bases). The CDR3 is made up of 12 amino acids. Germline values: CDR1 LNHNV, CDR2 YYDKDF (reference sequence). The V and J ends lost 4 bases and 8 bases respectively, with 11 bases between them. DNA of the CDR3: TGTGCCACCAGCAAATTCGACAGGGAAGCTTTCTTT. This encodes CATSKFDREAFF.

The J gene is TRBJ2-7, the V gene TRBV5-6; D is undetermined. The CDR3 is made up of 12 amino acids. Germline assignment: CDR1 SGHDT and CDR2 YYEEEE. V was shortened by 0 bases and J by 9 bases, with 10 bases between the two germline ends. CDR3 nucleotide sequence: TGTGCCAGCAGCTTGGGGATCACTCGGCAGTACTTC. Translated: CASSLGITRQYF.

The table lists this clonotype with a few counts. V is TRBV5-4 and J is TRBJ2-5, with 9 positions matching TRBD1. The J segment lost 2 bases and the V segment lost 5 bases, leaving 10 bases of the junction unmatched. This CDR3 comprises 16 residues. The germline gives CDR1 SGHNT, CDR2 YYREEE (reference sequence). The CDR3 nucleotides are TGTGCCAGCAGAGGACCGGGACAGGGTTTTCAAGAGACCCAGTACTTC. Amino acids: CASRGPGQGFQETQYF. Filled out from reference TRBV5-4 and TRBJ2-5, the complete variable domain reads ETGVTQSPTHLIKTRGQQVTLRCSSQSGHNTVSWYQQALGQGPQFIFQYYREEENGRGNFPPRFSGLQFPNYSSELNVNALELDDSALYLCASRGPGQGFQETQYFGPGTRLLVL.

This clonotype was counted between two and nine times. The rearrangement links TRBV4-1 to TRBJ2-7; possibly TRBD1 or TRBD2 for D (6 bases each). From germline, CDR1 is MGHRA and CDR2 YSYEKL. Trimming took 5 bases from V and 4 from J, leaving 18 bases between them. The CDR3 totals 15 residues. Here the CDR3 reads CASSLTDGGGYEQYF. DNA of the CDR3: TGCGCCAGCAGCTTAACGGACGGGGGCGGGTACGAGCAGTACTTC.

This clonotype was counted ten times or more. The V call is TRBV10-3, the J call TRBJ2-7, with a tentative D call TRBD2 (5 bases). The CDR3 is 16 residues long. Per the germline V gene, CDR1 is ENHRY and CDR2 is SYGVKD. Trimming took off 1 base at V and 4 bases at J, with 17 bases between the two ends. The CDR3 bases are TGTGCCATCAGTGAGTTAGGGAGCTTAGGAGCATACGAGCAGTACTTC. Its translation: CAISELGSLGAYEQYF.

The chain links TRBV14 to TRBJ2-1; D remains ambiguous. The V and J ends lost 3 bases and 6 bases respectively, with 6 bases between them. Per the germline V gene, CDR1 is SGHDN and CDR2 is FVKESK. The CDR3 runs to 12 residues. The CDR3, as DNA: TGTGCCAGCAGCCAGGCACTCAATGAGCAGTTCTTC. This gives the protein CASSQALNEQFF.

This clonotype was counted at least ten times. The chain uses TRBV3-1 and TRBJ2-5; D gene uncertain. Per germline, CDR1 LGHDT and CDR2 YNNKEL (reference sequence). The CDR3 totals 15 residues. V was shortened by 2 bases and J by 4 bases, with 14 bases between the two germline ends. CDR3 in DNA: TGTGCCAGCAGCCAAACTTCCGCCCATGGAGAGACCCAGTACTTC. It specifies CASSQTSAHGETQYF.

This clonotype was counted many times. V and J are TRBV20-1 and TRBJ2-7, with D hard to call. Germline CDR1 DFQATT, CDR2 SNEGSKA (reference sequence). The CDR3 has 13 amino acids. Trimming removed 2 bases at V and 0 bases at J, with 8 bases between. CDR3 DNA: TGCAGTGCTAGACGCACAGCCTCCTACGAGCAGTACTTC. Translating it yields CSARRTASYEQYF.

This clonotype was recorded at least ten times. The rearrangement joins TRBV27 to TRBJ1-2; D might be TRBD1 (5 bases). CDR1 and CDR2 from the germline V gene are MNHEY and SMNVEV (reference sequence). The CDR3 covers 13 residues. The V end lost 4 bases, the J end lost 7 bases, and 13 bases lay between the germline ends. The CDR3 here is CASSYKGDGGYTF. The CDR3 coding sequence is TGTGCCAGCAGTTATAAAGGGGACGGTGGCTACACCTTC.